This T cell receptor beta chain came from a study of T cell responses to AZD1222 COVID-19 vaccine. Turning to the study itself: Pooling was applied to second doses at about 4 or about 12 weeks.

Trimming removed 11 bases from V and 2 bases from J, with 10 bases in between. Germline values: CDR1 LNHDA, CDR2 SQIVND (reference sequence). The CDR3 extends over 13 amino acids. Libraries were prepared by immunoSEQ multiplex PCR; TCRdb keeps only in-frame clonotypes and omits some of them. The sample has some 120,000 clones; just over 90% are singletons. The sequence was collected from an adult in good health. Sequencing was performed on peripheral blood, taken on day 0 of AZD1222 vaccination. This chain joins TRBV19 and TRBJ1-6, with D maybe TRBD1 (5 bases). The CDR3 protein is CAAAGTYNSPLHF. The CDR3 DNA follows: TGTGCCGCTGCAGGGACCTATAATTCACCCCTCCACTTT.